These 3 T cell receptor beta chains were all obtained from the same sample, sequenced in a study of cytomegalovirus exposure and HLA in healthy donors. Primers included in the PCR were 60 Vbeta and 13 Jbeta primers. Some clones are missing from TCRdb's copy, which holds only in-frame ones; the method was immunoSEQ multiplex PCR. Of roughly 170,000 clones detected, 80% appear once; the ten largest clones hold around 4.1%. The specimen was PBMCs. The receptors were sampled from a woman in her fifties or sixties in good health and CMV-seropositive.

This clone was counted a single time. V usage is TRBV18 and J usage is TRBJ2-5; tentatively, D is TRBD1 (5 bases). The V and J ends lost 2 bases and 5 bases respectively, with 9 bases between them. There are 13 residues in the CDR3. The germline V gene has CDR1 KGHSH and CDR2 LQKENI. CDR3 coding DNA: TGTGCCAGCTCACCAGAGGCAGGGGAGACCCAGTACTTC. This translates into CASSPEAGETQYF.

The V call is TRBV7-6, the J call TRBJ2-7; 11 nucleotides match TRBD1. Germline CDR1 SGHVS, CDR2 FNYEAQ. The CDR3 has 18 residues. Losses at the gene ends were 5 bases for V and 1 base for J; bases not matched to a gene: 13. The CDR3 region is CASSPQDRGRVVSYEQYF. CDR3 bases: TGTGCCAGCAGCCCACAGGACAGGGGGCGAGTGGTTTCCTACGAGCAGTACTTC.

This sequence joins TRBV2 and TRBJ1-1; tentatively, D is TRBD1 (5 bases). CDR1 is SNHLY, CDR2 FYNNEI, per germline. Trimming shortened V by 7 bases and J by 4 bases, and 13 bases separated the two germline ends. CDR3 length: 13 residues. In DNA form, the CDR3 reads TGTGCCAGCACTCAAGGGGAAGGCACTGAAGCTTTCTTT. Its protein is CASTQGEGTEAFF.